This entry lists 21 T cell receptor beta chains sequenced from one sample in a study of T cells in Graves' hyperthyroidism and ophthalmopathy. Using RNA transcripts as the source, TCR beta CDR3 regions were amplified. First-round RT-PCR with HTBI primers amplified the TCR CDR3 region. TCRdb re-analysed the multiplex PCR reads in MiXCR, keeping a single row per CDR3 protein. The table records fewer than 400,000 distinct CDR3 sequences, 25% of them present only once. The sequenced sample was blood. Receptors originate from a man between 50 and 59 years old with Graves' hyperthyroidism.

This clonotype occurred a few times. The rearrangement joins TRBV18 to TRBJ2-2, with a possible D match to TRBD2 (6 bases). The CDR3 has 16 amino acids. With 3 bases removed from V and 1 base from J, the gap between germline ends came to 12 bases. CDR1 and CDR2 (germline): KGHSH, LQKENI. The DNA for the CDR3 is TGTGCCAGCTCACCCCCTAGCGTGTTGAACACCGGGGAGCTGTTTTTT. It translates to CASSPPSVLNTGELFF. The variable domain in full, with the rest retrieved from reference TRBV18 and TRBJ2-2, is NAGVMQNPRHLVRRRGQEARLRCSPMKGHSHVYWYRQLPEEGLKFMVYLQKENIIDESGMPKERFSAEFPKEGPSILRIQQVVRGDSAAYFCASSPPSVLNTGELFFGEGSRLTVL.

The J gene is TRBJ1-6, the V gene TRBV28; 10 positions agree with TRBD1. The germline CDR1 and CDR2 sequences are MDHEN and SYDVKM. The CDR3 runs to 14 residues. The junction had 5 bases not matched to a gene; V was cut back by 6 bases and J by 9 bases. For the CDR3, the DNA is TGTGCCAGCAGCTCCGGGACAGGGGTTTCACCCCTCCACTTT. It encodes CASSSGTGVSPLHF.

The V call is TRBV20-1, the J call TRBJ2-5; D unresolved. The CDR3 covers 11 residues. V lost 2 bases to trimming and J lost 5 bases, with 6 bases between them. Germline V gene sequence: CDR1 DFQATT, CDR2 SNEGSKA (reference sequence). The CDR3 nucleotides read TGCAGTGCTAGACTTTGGGAGACCCAGTACTTC. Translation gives CSARLWETQYF.

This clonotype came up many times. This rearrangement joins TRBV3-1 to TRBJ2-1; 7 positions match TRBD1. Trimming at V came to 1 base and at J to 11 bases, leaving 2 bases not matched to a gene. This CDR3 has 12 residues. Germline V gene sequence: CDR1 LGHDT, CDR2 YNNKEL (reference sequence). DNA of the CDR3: TGTGCCAGCAGCCAAGGGGACAGAAAGCAGTTCTTC. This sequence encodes CASSQGDRKQFF.

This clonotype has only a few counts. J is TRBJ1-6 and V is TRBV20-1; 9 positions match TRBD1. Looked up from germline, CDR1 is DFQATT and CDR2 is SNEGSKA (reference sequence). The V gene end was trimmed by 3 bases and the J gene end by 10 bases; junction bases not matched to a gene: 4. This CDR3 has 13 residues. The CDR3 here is CSARRTGDSPLHF. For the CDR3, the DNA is TGCAGTGCTAGGCGGACAGGGGACTCACCCCTCCACTTT.

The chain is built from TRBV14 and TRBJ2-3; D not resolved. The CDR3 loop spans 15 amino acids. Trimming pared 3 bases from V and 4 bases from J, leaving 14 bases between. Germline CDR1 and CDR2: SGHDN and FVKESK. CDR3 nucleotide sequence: TGTGCCAGCAGCCAGCGTCGACCCCTGGCAGATACGCAGTATTTT. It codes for CASSQRRPLADTQYF.

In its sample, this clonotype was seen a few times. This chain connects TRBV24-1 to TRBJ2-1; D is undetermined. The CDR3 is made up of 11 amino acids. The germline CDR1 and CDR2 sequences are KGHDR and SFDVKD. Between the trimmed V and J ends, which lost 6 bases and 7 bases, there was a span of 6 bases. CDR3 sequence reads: CATSWLNEQFF. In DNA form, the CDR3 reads TGTGCCACCAGTTGGCTTAATGAGCAGTTCTTC.

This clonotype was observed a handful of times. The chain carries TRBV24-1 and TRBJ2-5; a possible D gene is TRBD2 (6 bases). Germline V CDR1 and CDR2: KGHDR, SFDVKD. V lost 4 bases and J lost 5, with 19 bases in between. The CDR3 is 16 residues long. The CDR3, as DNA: TGTGCCACCAGTGACTTCACTCCGGGAGAGGGGGAGACCCAGTACTTC. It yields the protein CATSDFTPGEGETQYF.

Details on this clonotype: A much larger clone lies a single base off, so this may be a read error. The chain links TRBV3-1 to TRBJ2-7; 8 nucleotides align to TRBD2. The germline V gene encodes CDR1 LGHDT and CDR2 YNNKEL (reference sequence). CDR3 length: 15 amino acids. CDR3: CASGQVSGGMYEQYF. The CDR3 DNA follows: TGTGCCAGCGGCCAAGTATCGGGAGGGATGTACGAGCAGTACTTC.

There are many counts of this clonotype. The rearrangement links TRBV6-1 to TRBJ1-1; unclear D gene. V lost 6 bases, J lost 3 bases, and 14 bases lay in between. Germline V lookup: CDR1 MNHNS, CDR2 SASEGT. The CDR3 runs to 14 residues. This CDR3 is CASRETNLDTEAFF. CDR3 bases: TGTGCCAGCAGAGAAACTAACCTGGACACTGAAGCTTTCTTT.

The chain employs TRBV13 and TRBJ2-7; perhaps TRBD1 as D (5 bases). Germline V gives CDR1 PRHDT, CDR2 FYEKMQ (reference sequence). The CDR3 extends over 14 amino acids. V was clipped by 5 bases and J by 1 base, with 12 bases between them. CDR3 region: CASSARQLSYEQYF. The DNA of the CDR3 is TGTGCCAGCAGCGCCAGACAGCTTTCCTACGAGCAGTACTTC.

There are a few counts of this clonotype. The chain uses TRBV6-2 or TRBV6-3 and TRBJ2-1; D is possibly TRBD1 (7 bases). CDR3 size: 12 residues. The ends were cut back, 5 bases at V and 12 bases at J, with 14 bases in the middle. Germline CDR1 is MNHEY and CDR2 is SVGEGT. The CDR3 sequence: CASSRRGPWQFF. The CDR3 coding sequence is TGTGCCAGCAGTCGGAGGGGGCCTTGGCAGTTCTTC.

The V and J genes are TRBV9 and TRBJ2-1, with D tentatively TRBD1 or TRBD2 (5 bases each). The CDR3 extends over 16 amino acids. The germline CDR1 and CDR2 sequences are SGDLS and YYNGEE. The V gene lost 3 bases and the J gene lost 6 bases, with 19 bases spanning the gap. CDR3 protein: CASSATGTGISNEQFF. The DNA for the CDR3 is TGTGCCAGCAGCGCAACCGGGACGGGGATCTCCAATGAGCAGTTCTTC.

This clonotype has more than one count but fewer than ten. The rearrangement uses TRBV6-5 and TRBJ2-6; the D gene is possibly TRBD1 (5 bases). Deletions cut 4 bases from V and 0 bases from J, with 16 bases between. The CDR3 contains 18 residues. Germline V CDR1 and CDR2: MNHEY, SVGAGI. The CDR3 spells CASSSSRVSGSGANVLTF. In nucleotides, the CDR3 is TGTGCCAGCAGTTCCAGCAGGGTATCAGGCTCTGGGGCCAACGTCCTGACTTTC.

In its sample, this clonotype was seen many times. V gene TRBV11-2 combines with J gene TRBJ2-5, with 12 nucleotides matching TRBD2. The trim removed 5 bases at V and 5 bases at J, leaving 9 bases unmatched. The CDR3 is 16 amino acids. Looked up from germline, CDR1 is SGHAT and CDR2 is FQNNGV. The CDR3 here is CASSTLLAGGGETQYF. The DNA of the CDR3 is TGTGCCAGCAGCACTCTACTAGCGGGAGGCGGTGAGACCCAGTACTTC.

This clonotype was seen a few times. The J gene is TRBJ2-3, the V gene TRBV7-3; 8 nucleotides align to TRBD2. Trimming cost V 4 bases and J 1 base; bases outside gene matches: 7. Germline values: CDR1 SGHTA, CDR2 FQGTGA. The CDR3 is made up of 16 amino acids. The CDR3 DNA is TGTGCCAGCAGCTCAACGGCGGGAGGACGCACAGATACGCAGTATTTT. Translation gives CASSSTAGGRTDTQYF.

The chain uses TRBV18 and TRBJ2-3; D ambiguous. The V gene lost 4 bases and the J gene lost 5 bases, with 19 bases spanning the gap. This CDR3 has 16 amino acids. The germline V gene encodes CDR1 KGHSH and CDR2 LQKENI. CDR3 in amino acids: CASSLKDLISGDTQYF. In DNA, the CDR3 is TGTGCCAGCTCACTCAAAGACTTGATCTCTGGAGATACGCAGTATTTT. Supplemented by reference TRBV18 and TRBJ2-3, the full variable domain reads NAGVMQNPRHLVRRRGQEARLRCSPMKGHSHVYWYRQLPEEGLKFMVYLQKENIIDESGMPKERFSAEFPKEGPSILRIQQVVRGDSAAYFCASSLKDLISGDTQYFGPGTRLTVL.

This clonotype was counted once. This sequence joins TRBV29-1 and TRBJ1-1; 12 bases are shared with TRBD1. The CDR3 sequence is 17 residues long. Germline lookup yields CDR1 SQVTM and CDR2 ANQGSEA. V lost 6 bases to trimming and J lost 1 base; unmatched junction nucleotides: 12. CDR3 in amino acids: CSVEIRDRGRRNTEAFF. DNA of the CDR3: TGCAGCGTGGAGATCCGGGACAGGGGGCGACGGAACACTGAAGCTTTCTTT.

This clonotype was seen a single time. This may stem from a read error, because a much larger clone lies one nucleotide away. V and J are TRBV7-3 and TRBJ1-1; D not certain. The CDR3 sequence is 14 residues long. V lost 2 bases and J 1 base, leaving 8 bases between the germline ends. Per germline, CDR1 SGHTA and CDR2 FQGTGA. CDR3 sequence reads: CASSLSVGNTEAFF. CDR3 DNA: TGTGCCAGCAGCTTATCCGTCGGGAACACTGAAGCTTTCTTT.

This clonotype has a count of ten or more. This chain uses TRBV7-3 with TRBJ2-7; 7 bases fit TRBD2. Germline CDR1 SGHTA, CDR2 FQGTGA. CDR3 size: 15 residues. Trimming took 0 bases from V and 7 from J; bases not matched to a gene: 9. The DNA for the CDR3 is TGTGCCAGCAGCTTAACGAACGCGGGAGAGGATGAGCAGTACTTC. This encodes CASSLTNAGEDEQYF.

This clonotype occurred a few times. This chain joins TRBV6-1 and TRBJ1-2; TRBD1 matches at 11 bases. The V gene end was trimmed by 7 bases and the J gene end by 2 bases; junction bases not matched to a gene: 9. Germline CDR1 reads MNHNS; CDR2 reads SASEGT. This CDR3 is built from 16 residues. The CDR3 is CASNSRGTGGNYGYTF. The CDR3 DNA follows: TGTGCCAGCAACTCTAGGGGGACAGGGGGGAACTATGGCTACACCTTC.